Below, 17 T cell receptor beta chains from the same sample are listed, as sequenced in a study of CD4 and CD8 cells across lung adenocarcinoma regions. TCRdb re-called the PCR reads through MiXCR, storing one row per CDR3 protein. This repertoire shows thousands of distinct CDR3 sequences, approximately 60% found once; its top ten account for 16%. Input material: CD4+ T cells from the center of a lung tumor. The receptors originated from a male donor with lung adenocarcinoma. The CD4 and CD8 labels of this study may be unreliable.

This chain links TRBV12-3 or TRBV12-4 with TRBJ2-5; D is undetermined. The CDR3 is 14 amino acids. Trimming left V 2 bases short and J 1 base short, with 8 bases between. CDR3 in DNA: TGTGCCAGCAGTTTACCCCAGTCCCAAGAGACCCAGTACTTC. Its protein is CASSLPQSQETQYF.

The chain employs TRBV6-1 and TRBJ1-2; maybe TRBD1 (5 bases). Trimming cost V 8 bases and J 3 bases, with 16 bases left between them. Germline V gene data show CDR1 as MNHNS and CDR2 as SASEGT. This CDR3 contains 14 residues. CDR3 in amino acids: CASVPGATDYGYTF. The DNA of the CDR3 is TGTGCCAGCGTCCCTGGGGCAACTGACTATGGCTACACCTTC.

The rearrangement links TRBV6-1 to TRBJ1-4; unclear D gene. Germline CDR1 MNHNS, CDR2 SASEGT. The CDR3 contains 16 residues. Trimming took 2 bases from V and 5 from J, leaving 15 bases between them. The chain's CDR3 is CASSEPKPRLNEKLFF. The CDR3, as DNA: TGTGCCAGCAGTGAACCGAAACCAAGACTGAATGAAAAACTGTTTTTT.

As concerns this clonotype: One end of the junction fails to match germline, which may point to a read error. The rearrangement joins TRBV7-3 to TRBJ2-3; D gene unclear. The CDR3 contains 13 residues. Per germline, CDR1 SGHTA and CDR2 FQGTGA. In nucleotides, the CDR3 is TGTACCAGCAGCTGGTTTAGGGCAGATACGCAGTATTTT. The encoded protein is CTSSWFRADTQYF.

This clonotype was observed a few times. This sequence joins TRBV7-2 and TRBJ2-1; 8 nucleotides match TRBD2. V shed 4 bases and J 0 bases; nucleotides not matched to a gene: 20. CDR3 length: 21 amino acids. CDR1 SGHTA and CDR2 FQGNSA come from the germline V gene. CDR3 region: CASSSLRGSGAFLSSYNEQFF. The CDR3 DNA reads TGTGCCAGCAGCTCTCTGAGGGGTAGCGGGGCCTTCCTTTCCTCCTACAATGAGCAGTTCTTC. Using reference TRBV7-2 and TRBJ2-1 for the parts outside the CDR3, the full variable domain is GAGVSQSPSNKVTEKGKDVELRCDPISGHTALYWYRQSLGQGLEFLIYFQGNSAPDKSGLPSDRFSAERTGGSVSTLTIQRTQQEDSAVYLCASSSLRGSGAFLSSYNEQFFGPGTRLTVL.

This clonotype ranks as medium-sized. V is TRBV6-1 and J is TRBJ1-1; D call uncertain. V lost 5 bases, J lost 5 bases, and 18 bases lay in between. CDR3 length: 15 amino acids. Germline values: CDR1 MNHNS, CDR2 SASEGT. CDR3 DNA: TGTGCCAGCAGTACCTGGACCGCCCTGAGAACTGAAGCTTTCTTT. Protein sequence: CASSTWTALRTEAFF.

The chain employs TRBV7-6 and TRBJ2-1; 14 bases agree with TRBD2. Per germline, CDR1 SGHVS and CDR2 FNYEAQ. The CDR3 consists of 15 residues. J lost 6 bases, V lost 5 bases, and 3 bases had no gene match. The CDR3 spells CASSKTSGRGNEQFF. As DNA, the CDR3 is TGTGCCAGCAGCAAGACTAGCGGGAGGGGCAATGAGCAGTTCTTC.

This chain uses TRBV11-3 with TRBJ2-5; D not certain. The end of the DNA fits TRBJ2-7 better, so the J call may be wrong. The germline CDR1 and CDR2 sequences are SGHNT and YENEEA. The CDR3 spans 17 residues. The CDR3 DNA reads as TGTGCCAGCAGCTTAGATCAAAGCAGGCTTAGCTCCTACGAGCAGTACTTC. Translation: CASSLDQSRLSSYEQYF.

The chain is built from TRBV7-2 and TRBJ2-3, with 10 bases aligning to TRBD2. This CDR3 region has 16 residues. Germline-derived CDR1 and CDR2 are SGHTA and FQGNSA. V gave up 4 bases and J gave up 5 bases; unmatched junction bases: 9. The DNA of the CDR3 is TGTGCCAGCAGCTCCCAAGCTAGCGGGAGTGGAGATACGCAGTATTTT. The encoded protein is CASSSQASGSGDTQYF. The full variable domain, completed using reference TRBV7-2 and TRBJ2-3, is GAGVSQSPSNKVTEKGKDVELRCDPISGHTALYWYRQSLGQGLEFLIYFQGNSAPDKSGLPSDRFSAERTGGSVSTLTIQRTQQEDSAVYLCASSSQASGSGDTQYFGPGTRLTVL.

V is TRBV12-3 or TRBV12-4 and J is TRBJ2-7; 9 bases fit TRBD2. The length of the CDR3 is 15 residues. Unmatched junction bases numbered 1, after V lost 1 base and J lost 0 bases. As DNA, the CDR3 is TGTGCCAGCAGTTTAGAACTAGCGGGCTCCTACGAGCAGTACTTC. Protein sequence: CASSLELAGSYEQYF.

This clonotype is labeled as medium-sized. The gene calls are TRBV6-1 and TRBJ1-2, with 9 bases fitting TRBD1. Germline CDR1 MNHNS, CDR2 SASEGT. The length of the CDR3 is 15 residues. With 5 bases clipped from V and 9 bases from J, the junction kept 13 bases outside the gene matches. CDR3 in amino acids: CASSLTTGGAGSYTF. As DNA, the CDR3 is TGTGCCAGCAGTCTAACGACAGGGGGGGCGGGTAGCTACACCTTC.

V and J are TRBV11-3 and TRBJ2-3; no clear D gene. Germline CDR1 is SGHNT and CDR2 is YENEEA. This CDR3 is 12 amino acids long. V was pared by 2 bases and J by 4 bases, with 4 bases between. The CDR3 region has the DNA TGTGCCAGCAGCTTATACCCAGATACGCAGTATTTT. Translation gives CASSLYPDTQYF.

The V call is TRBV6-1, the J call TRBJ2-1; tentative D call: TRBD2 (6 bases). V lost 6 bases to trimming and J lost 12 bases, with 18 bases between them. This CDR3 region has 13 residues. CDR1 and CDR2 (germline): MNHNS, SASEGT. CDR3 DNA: TGTGCCAGCAGGGAGGGGCACAGCCAGGGGCAGTTCTTC. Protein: CASREGHSQGQFF.

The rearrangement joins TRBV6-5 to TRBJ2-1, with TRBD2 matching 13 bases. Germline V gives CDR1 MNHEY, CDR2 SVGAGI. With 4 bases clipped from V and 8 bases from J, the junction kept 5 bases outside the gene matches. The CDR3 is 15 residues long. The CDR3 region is CASSWTSGSRHEQFF. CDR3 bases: TGTGCCAGCAGTTGGACTAGCGGGAGTAGACATGAGCAGTTCTTC.

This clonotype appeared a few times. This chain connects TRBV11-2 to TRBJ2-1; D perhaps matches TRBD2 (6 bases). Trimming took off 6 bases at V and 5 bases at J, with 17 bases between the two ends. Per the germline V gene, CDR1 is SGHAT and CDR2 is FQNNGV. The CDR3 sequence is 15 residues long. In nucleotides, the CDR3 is TGTGCCAGCAGAATCCGGGACTTGGAAAACAATGAGCAGTTCTTC. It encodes CASRIRDLENNEQFF.

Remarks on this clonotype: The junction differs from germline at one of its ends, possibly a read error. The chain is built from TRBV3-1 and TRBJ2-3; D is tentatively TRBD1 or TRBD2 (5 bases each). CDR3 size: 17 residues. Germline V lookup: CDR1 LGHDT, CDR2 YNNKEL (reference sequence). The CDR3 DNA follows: TGTGCCAGCAGTCCGGGGCTGAGGGGCATCGGGGAAGAGACGCAGTATTTC. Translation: CASSPGLRGIGEETQYF.

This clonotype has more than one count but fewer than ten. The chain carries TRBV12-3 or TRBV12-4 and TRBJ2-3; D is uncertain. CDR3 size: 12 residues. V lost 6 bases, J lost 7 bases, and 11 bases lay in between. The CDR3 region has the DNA TGTGCCAGCAGCCCGTTATCCTATACGCAGTATTTT. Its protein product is CASSPLSYTQYF.